Listed below are T cell receptor beta chains from one sample, sequenced in a study of T cell clonotyping in hematopoietic cell transplantation. TCRdb's copy holds only in-frame clones and misses some; the assay was immunoSEQ multiplex PCR. The sample shows over 10,000 clones, less than 95% of them seen only once. Sequencing used peripheral blood mononuclear cells. The receptors shown here come from a woman in her forties or fifties in good health. Some clones in this sample may be carry-over from other donors' samples. The CDR3 runs from the conserved cysteine through the conserved F or W. Fields, in order: V gene, J gene, CDR3 length, clone size, D gene, CDR3 protein, CDR3 DNA. A D gene is named only where the DNA matches it firmly. Expanded clones get a size class; other rows say once, few or many, or leave the size out.

TRBV7-2	TRBJ2-3	14	NA	TRBD2	CASTKTSVADTQYF	TGTGCCAGCACCAAGACTAGCGTCGCAGATACGCAGTATTTT
TRBV7-8	TRBJ2-3	16	NA	NA	CASSLEPGLGTDTQYF	TGTGCCAGCAGCTTAGAGCCGGGTCTGGGAACAGATACGCAGTATTTT
TRBV10-3	TRBJ1-5	13	NA	NA	CAISEYKDQPQHF	TGTGCCATCAGTGAGTATAAGGATCAGCCCCAGCATTTT
TRBV11-3	TRBJ2-2	16	NA	TRBD2	CASSEGTSGGAGELFF	TGTGCCAGCAGCGAAGGGACTAGCGGGGGGGCCGGGGAGCTGTTTTTT
TRBV7-2	TRBJ1-3	14	NA	NA	CASSPGDIGNTIYF	TGTGCCAGCAGCCCCGGGGACATTGGAAACACCATATATTTT
TRBV5-1	TRBJ2-6	17	NA	NA	CASSERTAISGANVLTF	TGCGCCAGCAGCGAACGGACAGCCATCTCTGGGGCCAACGTCCTGACTTTC
TRBV19	TRBJ2-3	15	NA	TRBD2	CASSLLAGGLDTQYF	TGTGCCAGTAGTTTATTAGCGGGGGGGCTGGATACGCAGTATTTT
TRBV2	TRBJ1-6	14	NA	NA	CASSDRTSRSPLHF	TGTGCCAGCAGTGATCGAACCTCGAGGTCACCCCTCCACTTT
TRBV30	TRBJ2-3	11	NA	NA	CAWSYGDTQYF	TGTGCCTGGTCCTATGGAGATACGCAGTATTTT
TRBV19	TRBJ1-4	18	NA	NA	CASSTLPGLGTEREKLFF	TGTGCCAGTAGTACGCTACCGGGCCTGGGAACTGAGCGTGAAAAACTGTTTTTT
TRBV7-8	TRBJ2-5	14	NA	TRBD1	CASSQGTGGETQYF	TGTGCCAGCAGCCAAGGGACAGGGGGAGAGACCCAGTACTTC
TRBV7-2	TRBJ1-6	14	NA	NA	CASSLQGAASPLHF	TGTGCCAGCAGCTTACAGGGAGCTGCCTCACCCCTCCACTTT
TRBV10-3	TRBJ1-2	13	NA	TRBD1	CAITQGGNYGYTF	TGTGCCATCACCCAGGGGGGGAACTATGGCTACACCTTC
TRBV27	TRBJ2-7	12	once	NA	CASSLLGYEQYF	TGTGCCAGCAGTCTCCTCGGTTACGAGCAGTACTTC
TRBV4-3	TRBJ1-1	13	NA	NA	CASSQGTNTEAFF	TGCGCCAGCAGCCAAGGGACGAACACTGAAGCTTTCTTT
TRBV6-1	TRBJ1-5	17	NA	NA	CASSEAGGAASNQPQHF	TGTGCCAGCAGTGAAGCAGGAGGGGCAGCGAGCAATCAGCCCCAGCATTTT
TRBV29-1	TRBJ2-7	13	NA	NA	CSAGRGQEYEQYF	TGCAGCGCCGGGAGGGGACAGGAATACGAGCAGTACTTC
TRBV5-4	TRBJ2-3	18	NA	TRBD2	CASSPGGSGGASTDTQYF	TGTGCCAGCAGCCCTGGGGGTAGCGGGGGGGCTAGCACAGATACGCAGTATTTT
TRBV28	TRBJ2-5	14	NA	NA	CASNKFRGIETQYF	TGTGCCAGCAATAAATTCCGGGGGATAGAGACCCAGTACTTC
TRBV4-3	TRBJ1-1	14	NA	TRBD1	CASSSQGAGTEAFF	TGCGCCAGCAGCTCACAGGGGGCGGGCACTGAAGCTTTCTTT
TRBV27	TRBJ2-5	15	NA	TRBD2	CASSLGAGGQETQYF	TGTGCCAGCAGTTTGGGAGCGGGGGGACAAGAGACCCAGTACTTC
TRBV9	TRBJ2-6	16	NA	NA	CASSVGMGSGANVLTF	TGTGCCAGCAGCGTAGGTATGGGATCTGGGGCCAACGTCCTGACTTTC
TRBV4-2	TRBJ1-5	17	NA	NA	CASSQVGAGMSNQPQHF	TGTGCCAGCAGCCAAGTAGGTGCAGGGATGAGCAATCAGCCCCAGCATTTT
TRBV19	TRBJ2-3	16	NA	NA	CASSIGRQVSTDTQYF	TGTGCCAGTAGTATAGGTAGACAGGTTAGCACAGATACGCAGTATTTT
TRBV4-1	TRBJ2-2	16	NA	NA	CASSSEGGLGTGELFF	TGCGCCAGCAGCTCTGAGGGGGGGCTCGGCACCGGGGAGCTGTTTTTT
TRBV19	TRBJ2-1	12	NA	TRBD1	CASQGAFHEQFF	TGTGCCAGTCAGGGGGCTTTCCATGAGCAGTTCTTC
TRBV11-2	TRBJ1-1	14	NA	NA	CASSLEYGWTEAFF	TGTGCCAGCAGCCTCGAGTATGGTTGGACTGAAGCTTTCTTT
TRBV2	TRBJ1-5	18	NA	TRBD1	CASSTGTGAYTSNQPQHF	TGTGCCAGCAGTACCGGGACAGGGGCTTATACAAGCAATCAGCCCCAGCATTTT
TRBV6-5	TRBJ1-5	14	once	TRBD1	CATRLRTGGQPQHF	TGTGCCACAAGGCTTAGGACAGGAGGTCAGCCCCAGCATTTT
TRBV19	TRBJ2-2	15	NA	NA	CASSISSVNTGELFF	TGTGCCAGTAGTATCTCTAGCGTGAACACCGGGGAGCTGTTTTTT
TRBV7-8	TRBJ2-1	13	once	NA	CASSLAGLRVQFF	TGTGCCAGCAGCTTAGCGGGTCTAAGGGTGCAGTTCTTC
TRBV30	TRBJ1-1	13	NA	TRBD1	CAWSSPDRFEAFF	TGTGCCTGGAGTTCCCCGGACAGGTTTGAAGCTTTCTTT
TRBV11-1	TRBJ2-4	17	NA	NA	CASSLGQGTIAKNIQYF	TGTGCCAGCAGCTTAGGACAGGGGACTATAGCCAAAAACATTCAGTACTTC
TRBV11-2	TRBJ2-1	13	NA	TRBD1	CASSLDRDNEQFF	TGTGCCAGCAGCCTGGACAGGGACAATGAGCAGTTCTTC
TRBV19	TRBJ1-2	11	NA	NA	CASTGGEGYTF	TGTGCCAGTACCGGAGGTGAGGGCTACACCTTC
TRBV4-1	TRBJ2-7	14	NA	NA	CASSLAGRTYEQYF	TGCGCCAGCAGCCTCGCAGGGAGGACCTACGAGCAGTACTTC
TRBV19	TRBJ1-1	13	NA	NA	CASSATAYTEAFF	TGTGCCAGTAGTGCGACGGCTTACACTGAAGCTTTCTTT
TRBV9	TRBJ1-1	16	once	NA	CASSVLEGGYNTEAFF	TGTGCCAGCAGCGTACTCGAGGGGGGATATAACACTGAAGCTTTCTTT
TRBV11-2	TRBJ1-1	13	NA	NA	CASSFQGNTEAFF	TGTGCCAGCAGCTTTCAGGGGAACACTGAAGCTTTCTTT
TRBV5-1	TRBJ2-5	16	NA	TRBD2	CASSLGFAGGAETQYF	TGCGCCAGCAGCTTGGGGTTTGCCGGGGGGGCAGAGACCCAGTACTTC
TRBV9	TRBJ2-7	15	NA	NA	CASSVAPGADYEQYF	TGTGCCAGCAGCGTAGCCCCGGGGGCGGACTACGAGCAGTACTTC
TRBV7-2	TRBJ2-3	15	NA	TRBD2	CASSPAGGRTDTQYF	TGTGCCAGCAGCCCAGCGGGGGGGCGGACAGATACGCAGTATTTT
TRBV5-4	TRBJ2-7	16	NA	TRBD1	CASSRRGETGGYEQYF	TGTGCCAGCAGCCGCCGGGGTGAGACAGGGGGCTACGAGCAGTACTTC
TRBV19	TRBJ1-2	17	NA	TRBD1	CASSLYPGQGFKDGYTF	TGTGCCAGTAGTCTATATCCGGGACAGGGGTTCAAAGATGGCTACACCTTC
TRBV28	TRBJ1-4	13	NA	TRBD1	CASGQSINEKLFF	TGTGCATCGGGACAGTCGATAAATGAAAAACTGTTTTTT
TRBV19	TRBJ1-6	15	NA	NA	CASSPGQNPNSPLHF	TGTGCCAGTAGTCCAGGACAGAACCCTAATTCACCCCTCCACTTT
TRBV6-6	TRBJ2-3	15	NA	NA	CASSYPPGALDTQYF	TGTGCCAGCAGTTACCCCCCGGGGGCCTTAGATACGCAGTATTTT
TRBV10-3	TRBJ1-2	13	once	TRBD1	CAISGTGLYGYTF	TGTGCCATCAGTGGGACAGGGCTCTATGGCTACACCTTC
TRBV27	TRBJ1-1	14	NA	TRBD1	CASSFPGGVSEAFF	TGTGCCAGCAGTTTCCCAGGGGGGGTCTCTGAAGCTTTCTTT
TRBV10-3	TRBJ1-5	14	NA	NA	CATRQVSSNQPQHF	TGTGCCACTCGACAGGTTTCTAGCAATCAGCCCCAGCATTTT
TRBV15	TRBJ1-4	16	NA	TRBD1	CATSRAQQGANEKLFF	TGTGCCACCAGCAGAGCCCAACAGGGGGCGAATGAAAAACTGTTTTTT
TRBV19	TRBJ1-1	13	NA	NA	CASSMTGNTEAFF	TGTGCCAGTAGTATGACAGGGAACACTGAAGCTTTCTTT
TRBV9	TRBJ2-3	15	NA	NA	CASSVAGHLTDTQYF	TGTGCCAGCAGCGTAGCGGGACACCTCACAGATACGCAGTATTTT